The present T cell receptor (beta chain) was sequenced within a study of blood T cell repertoires in COVID-19. At the level of the study: From the United States, Italy and Spain came samples of acute and convalescent COVID-19. Sources were T cells, B-cell-depleted T cells, or PBMCs; the material itself was cDNA or gDNA.

Per the study methods: Amplification from reference gene primers served as the basis for estimated nucleated cell counts. The protocol was immunoSEQ multiplex PCR, while the TCRdb copy is restricted to in-frame clones and leaves out a portion. V and J calls plus clone size are reproduced from that table; the DNA served to infer D and trimming. The sample has roughly 700,000 clones, around 89% seen once. The CDR3 runs 15 residues. Germline CDR1 LGHNA, CDR2 YSLEER. Trimming at V came to 2 bases and at J to 6 bases, leaving 4 bases not matched to a gene. The sequence was collected from a woman younger than 35 with acute or convalescent COVID-19. Sequencing used peripheral blood. The chain couples TRBV4-3 to TRBJ1-2, with 12 bases matching TRBD1. The CDR3 sequence is CASSQIGTGGDGYTF. The DNA for the CDR3 is TGCGCCAGCAGCCAAATCGGGACAGGGGGCGATGGCTACACCTTC.